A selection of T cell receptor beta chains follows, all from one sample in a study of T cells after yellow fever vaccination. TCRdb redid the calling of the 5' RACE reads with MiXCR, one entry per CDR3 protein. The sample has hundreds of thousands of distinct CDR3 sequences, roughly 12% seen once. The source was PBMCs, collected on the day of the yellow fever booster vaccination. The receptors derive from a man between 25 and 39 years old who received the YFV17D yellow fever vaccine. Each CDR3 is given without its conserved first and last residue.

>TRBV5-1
ASSLAGVSQESGYT
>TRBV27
ASRVEGTAYEQY
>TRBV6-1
ASRTGGTGSYEQY
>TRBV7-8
ASSTRTSGFPDTQY
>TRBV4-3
ASSQERGRMPQH
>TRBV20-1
VGQTNYGYT
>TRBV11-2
ASSLDGTSTDTQY
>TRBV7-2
ASNPTGENIQY
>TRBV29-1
SVGRGGNEQY
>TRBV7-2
ASSLARSLIKY
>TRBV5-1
AAGRGGDGNTEAF
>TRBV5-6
ASIGQGRTGELF
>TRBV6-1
ASKLMPGQGTYEQY
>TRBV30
AWDHLQETQY
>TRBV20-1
SALLSGHTDTQY